This is a list of T cell receptor beta chains from one sample in a study of blood T cell repertoires in COVID-19. Sequencing used immunoSEQ multiplex PCR; TCRdb keeps in-frame clones, though not all of them. The top ten clones hold around 41% of a sample with about 68,000 clones, 75% to 85% of them seen once. Sequencing was carried out using peripheral blood. The receptors come from a man at least 80 years old with acute or convalescent COVID-19. Each CDR3 is given with its conserved first and last residue. D genes are given only for firm matches. Size tells how often a clone was seen (once, few, many) or the class of an expanded clone, and some rows leave it out.

j_call: TRBJ2-5
clone_size: .
d_call: .
v_call: TRBV18
cdr3_aa: CASSPRQGGQETQYF
cdr3_nt: TGTGCCAGCTCACCACGGCAGGGTGGGCAAGAGACCCAGTACTTC

j_call: TRBJ1-2
clone_size: .
d_call: .
v_call: TRBV18
cdr3_aa: CASSPGHEVNYGYTF
cdr3_nt: TGTGCCAGCTCACCGGGGCATGAAGTCAACTATGGCTACACCTTC

j_call: TRBJ1-2
clone_size: few
d_call: TRBD1
v_call: TRBV6-5
cdr3_aa: CASSSLDRAGYGYTF
cdr3_nt: TGTGCCAGCAGTTCCCTGGACAGGGCCGGCTATGGCTACACCTTC

j_call: TRBJ2-5
clone_size: .
d_call: TRBD2
v_call: TRBV28
cdr3_aa: CASSGLAQETQYF
cdr3_nt: TGTGCCAGCAGCGGACTAGCGCAAGAGACCCAGTACTTC

j_call: TRBJ2-5
clone_size: .
d_call: TRBD1
v_call: TRBV24-1
cdr3_aa: CATRAAAGGEETQYF
cdr3_nt: TGTGCCACCAGGGCGGCGGCAGGGGGTGAGGAGACCCAGTACTTC

j_call: TRBJ2-2
clone_size: .
d_call: .
v_call: TRBV28
cdr3_aa: CASSPSLGELFF
cdr3_nt: TGTGCCAGCAGTCCCAGTCTGGGGGAGCTGTTTTTT

j_call: TRBJ2-7
clone_size: .
d_call: TRBD2
v_call: TRBV7-3
cdr3_aa: CASSLSGGSPYEQYF
cdr3_nt: TGTGCCAGCAGCCTCAGCGGGGGGTCCCCCTACGAGCAGTACTTC

j_call: TRBJ1-5
clone_size: .
d_call: .
v_call: TRBV27
cdr3_aa: CASSPVRNQPQHF
cdr3_nt: TGTGCCAGCAGCCCTGTCCGCAATCAGCCCCAGCATTTT

j_call: TRBJ2-5
clone_size: .
d_call: TRBD2
v_call: TRBV28
cdr3_aa: CASSPGLAVLERTQYF
cdr3_nt: TGTGCCAGCAGCCCGGGACTAGCGGTTCTCGAGCGAACCCAGTACTTC

j_call: TRBJ1-2
clone_size: .
d_call: .
v_call: TRBV29-1
cdr3_aa: CSVGASYGYTF
cdr3_nt: TGCAGCGTCGGAGCGTCCTATGGCTACACCTTC

j_call: TRBJ1-5
clone_size: .
d_call: TRBD1
v_call: TRBV6-2/TRBV6-3
cdr3_aa: CASSLETGGGNQPQHF
cdr3_nt: TGTGCCAGCAGCCTGGAGACAGGGGGCGGGAATCAGCCCCAGCATTTT

j_call: TRBJ2-3
clone_size: .
d_call: TRBD1
v_call: TRBV24-1
cdr3_aa: CATSDFRRTGSRDTQYF
cdr3_nt: TGTGCCACCAGTGATTTTCGGCGGACAGGCTCGAGAGATACGCAGTATTTT